This TCR beta chain stems from a study of blood T cell repertoires in COVID-19 (dated by TCRdb to 2020 to 2021). In the study overall: Collaborator samples came from the United States, Italy and Spain and covered acute and convalescent phases of COVID-19. The prospective study material was composed of cDNA or gDNA derived from T cells, B-cell-depleted T cells, or PBMCs. The dataset comprised deeply sampled blood TCRbeta repertoires from subjects exposed to, actively infected with, or recovered from COVID-19. The repertoires were made available in a free public database intended to serve as a resource for research on the immune response to SARS-CoV-2. Samples came from the ongoing ImmuneRACE study (first 160 participants) plus 1,254 subjects from 6 global collaborators. Nearly every sample came with metadata listing a de-identified subject ID, COVID-19 status, age in years and sex. Where available, HLA class I and class II types were obtained from metadata supplied by the sample provider rather than from assay-based typing.

Reading the germline V gene gives CDR1 MDHEN and CDR2 SYDVKM. The junction shows trimming of 3 bases on V and 6 bases on J, and the gene matches do not reach 3 bases of it. Including cysteine and phenylalanine, the CDR3 has 14 amino acids. Only the CDR3 DNA stays, 42 bases, in frame from base 1. The immunoSEQ Assay, a bias-controlled multiplex PCR, was used to amplify TCRbeta CDR3 regions from genomic DNA. Under the source paper's analysis protocol: The number of nucleated cells in each sample was estimated by amplification of reference gene primers within the assay. To quantify the absolute abundance of each unique TCRbeta CDR3 rearrangement, sequence reads were collapsed and filtered. For each sample, productive Simpson clonality was calculated as the square root of Simpson's diversity index across productive rearrangements. The clones in this table, taken by TCRdb from immuneACCESS, are in-frame only. Not every clone is retained; where verified, under half of the shortfall comes from an unresolved V gene, and the cause of the rest is unknown. V, J and clone size are taken as reported in that table, and D and trimming were inferred from the DNA itself. In all, the sample holds approximately 250,000 clones, and 75% to 90% of those were seen once. Clones ranked in the top ten supply roughly 8.6% of the sample.

Remarks on this clone: This receptor's antigen is unknown. The input lacks base qualities; no much larger clone sits a single base away.

Whole blood was collected in K2EDTA tubes by collaborating institutions according to the institutions' own protocols. For TCRbeta analysis, collaborators shipped samples in one of three forms: frozen whole blood, isolated PBMCs, or DNA extracted from either of those sample types. The paper as a whole reports these results and caveats: The amount of clinical and demographic metadata varied by source and participant and was provided uncurated.

Sequencing used peripheral blood. The chain couples TRBV28 to TRBJ1-5, and 9 junction bases match TRBD1. The clonotype originates from a human donor in a cohort sampled during active COVID-19. The DNA is as follows: TGTGCCAGCAGTTTGACAGGGGGGGCTCAGCCCCAGCATTTT. Protein translation: CASSLTGGAQPQHF.